Each of the 8 T cell receptor beta chains below was sequenced from the same sample in a study of T cell repertoires in cytomegalovirus infection. TCRdb fed the reads into MiXCR, producing one record per CDR3 protein. The table lists about 900,000 distinct CDR3 sequences, roughly a third of them singletons, with under 15% in the top ten. These TCRs are of unknown antigen specificity. The sample consisted of cultured CD8+ T cells from PBMCs, taken from culture after CMV antigen stimulation. The source is a human donor in good health (CMV status not recorded). Some clones in this sample may be carry-over from other donors' samples.

This clonotype was detected a few times. The CDR3 bases are TGTGCCACCAGTGATTTGGGGTCAGCTGAAGCTTTCTTT. This codes for CATSDLGSAEAFF. V and J are TRBV24-1 and TRBJ1-1, with D uncertain. V lost 0 bases and J lost 6, with 7 bases in between. CDR3 length: 13 amino acids. Germline-derived CDR1 and CDR2 are KGHDR and SFDVKD.

The chain couples TRBV7-9 to TRBJ2-7; D unclear. V lost 8 bases and J lost 4, with 18 bases in between. Per germline, CDR1 SEHNR and CDR2 FQNEAQ (reference sequence). The CDR3 runs 14 residues. The CDR3 DNA follows: TGTGCCAGCCAACCCTTTCGGCTGGGGTACGAGCAGTACTTC. Translated, it gives CASQPFRLGYEQYF.

The V and J genes are TRBV2 and TRBJ1-2; 7 bases fit TRBD1. The germline V gene has CDR1 SNHLY and CDR2 FYNNEI. The CDR3 spans 14 residues. J gave up 0 bases and V 10 bases, and 8 bases lay outside the gene matches. The CDR3 nucleotides read TGTGCCATCAGGGGTACAGGGGCTAACTATGGCTACACCTTC. Protein sequence: CAIRGTGANYGYTF.

The genes are TRBV10-3 and TRBJ2-1; the D is unclear. Germline-derived CDR1 and CDR2 are ENHRY and SYGVKD. With 8 bases removed from V and 5 bases from J, the gap between germline ends came to 10 bases. The length of the CDR3 is 12 residues. For the CDR3, the DNA is TGTGCCATCCGACTTATCAACAATGAGCAGTTCTTC. Its protein is CAIRLINNEQFF.

The CDR3 coding sequence is TGTGCCAGCAGTTCCAGAACAGCTTACGGTTCACCCCTCCACTTT. Protein sequence: CASSSRTAYGSPLHF. The chain combines TRBV28 with TRBJ1-6; the D is unclear. Germline V CDR1 and CDR2: MDHEN, SYDVKM. V lost 4 bases and J lost 9, with 16 bases in between. The CDR3 contains 15 residues.

This chain joins TRBV6-4 and TRBJ2-3, with D perhaps matching TRBD1 (6 bases). This CDR3 contains 15 residues. V was cut by 1 base and J by 1 base, with 9 bases left in between. The V gene's germline CDR1 is MRHNA and CDR2 SNTAGT. The CDR3 DNA follows: TGTGCCAGCAGTGACTTACAGGGCGGCACAGATACGCAGTATTTT. Amino acid sequence: CASSDLQGGTDTQYF.

This rearrangement joins TRBV6-2 or TRBV6-3 to TRBJ1-2; no reliable D call. The CDR3 sequence is 13 residues long. CDR1 and CDR2 from the germline V gene are MNHEY and SVGEGT. The V end lost 2 bases, the J end lost 3 bases, and 7 bases lay between the germline ends. The CDR3 DNA reads TGTGCCAGCAGTTACGGTCTTGACTATGGCTACACCTTC. It yields the protein CASSYGLDYGYTF.

The genes are TRBV3-1 and TRBJ1-3; the D gene is possibly TRBD1 (6 bases). Deletions cut 0 bases from V and 2 bases from J, with 8 bases between. This CDR3 comprises 15 residues. Germline V gene sequence: CDR1 LGHDT, CDR2 YNNKEL (reference sequence). CDR3 DNA sequence: TGTGCCAGCAGCCAAGATTGGGGGCCTGGAAACACCATATATTTT. Translation: CASSQDWGPGNTIYF.